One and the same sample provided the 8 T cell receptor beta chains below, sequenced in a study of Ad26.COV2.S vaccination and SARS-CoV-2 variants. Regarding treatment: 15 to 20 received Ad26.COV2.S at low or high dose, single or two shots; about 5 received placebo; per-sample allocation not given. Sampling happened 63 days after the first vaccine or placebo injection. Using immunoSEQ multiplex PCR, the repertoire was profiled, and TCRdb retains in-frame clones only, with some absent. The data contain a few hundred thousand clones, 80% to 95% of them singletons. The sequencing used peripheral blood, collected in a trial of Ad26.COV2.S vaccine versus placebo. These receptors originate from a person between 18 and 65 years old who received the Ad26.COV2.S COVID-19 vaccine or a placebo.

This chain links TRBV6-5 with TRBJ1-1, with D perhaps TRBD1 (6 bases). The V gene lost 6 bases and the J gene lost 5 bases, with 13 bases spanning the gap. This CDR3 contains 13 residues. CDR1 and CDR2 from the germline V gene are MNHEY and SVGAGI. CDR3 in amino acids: CASSRGGSTEAFF. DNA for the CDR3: TGTGCCAGCAGCCGAGGGGGGAGTACTGAAGCTTTCTTT.

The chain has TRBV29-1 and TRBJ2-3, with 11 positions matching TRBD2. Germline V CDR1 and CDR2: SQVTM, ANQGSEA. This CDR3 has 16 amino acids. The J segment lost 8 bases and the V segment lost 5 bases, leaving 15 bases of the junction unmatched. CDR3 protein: CSVTPTGTSGSGTQYF. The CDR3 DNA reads TGCAGCGTTACCCCTACGGGGACTAGCGGTTCGGGTACGCAGTATTTT.

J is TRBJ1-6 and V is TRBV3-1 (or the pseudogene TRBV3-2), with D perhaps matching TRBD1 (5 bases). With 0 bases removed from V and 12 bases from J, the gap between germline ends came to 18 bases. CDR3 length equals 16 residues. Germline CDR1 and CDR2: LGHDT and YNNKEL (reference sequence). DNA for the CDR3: TGTGCCAGCAGCCAAGATTCAACAGGCCAGATTTTACCCCTCCACTTT. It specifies CASSQDSTGQILPLHF.

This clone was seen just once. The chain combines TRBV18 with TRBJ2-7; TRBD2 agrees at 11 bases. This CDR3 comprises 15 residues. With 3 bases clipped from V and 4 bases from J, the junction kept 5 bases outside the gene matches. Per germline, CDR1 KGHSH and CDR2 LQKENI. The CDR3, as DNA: TGTGCCAGCTCACCGATGGGACTAGCGGAATACGAGCAGTACTTC. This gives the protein CASSPMGLAEYEQYF.

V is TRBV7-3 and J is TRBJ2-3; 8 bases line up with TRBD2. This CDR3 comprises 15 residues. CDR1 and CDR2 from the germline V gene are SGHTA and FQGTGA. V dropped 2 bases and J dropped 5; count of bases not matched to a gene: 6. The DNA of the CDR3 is TGTGCCAGCAGCTTAGGGAGACTAGCGCAAGATACGCAGTATTTT. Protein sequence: CASSLGRLAQDTQYF.

The chain's CDR3 is CASSLGTGVDEQYF. CDR3 bases: TGCGCCAGCAGCCTGGGGACAGGTGTCGACGAGCAGTACTTC. The chain has TRBV5-1 and TRBJ2-7; TRBD1 matches 8 bases. Germline trimming cut 4 bases from V and 5 bases from J; bases unmatched to any gene: 8. Germline V lookup: CDR1 SGHRS, CDR2 YFSETQ. The CDR3 spans 14 residues.

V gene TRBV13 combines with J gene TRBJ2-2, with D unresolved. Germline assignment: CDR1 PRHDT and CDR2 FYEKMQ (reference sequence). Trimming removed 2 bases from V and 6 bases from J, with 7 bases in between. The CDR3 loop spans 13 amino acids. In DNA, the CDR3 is TGTGCCAGCAGCTTAATGGGCCCCGGGGAGCTGTTTTTT. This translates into CASSLMGPGELFF. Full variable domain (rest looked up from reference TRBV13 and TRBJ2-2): AAGVIQSPRHLIKEKRETATLKCYPIPRHDTVYWYQQGPGQDPQFLISFYEKMQSDKGSIPDRFSAQQFSDYHSELNMSSLELGDSALYFCASSLMGPGELFFGEGSRLTVL.

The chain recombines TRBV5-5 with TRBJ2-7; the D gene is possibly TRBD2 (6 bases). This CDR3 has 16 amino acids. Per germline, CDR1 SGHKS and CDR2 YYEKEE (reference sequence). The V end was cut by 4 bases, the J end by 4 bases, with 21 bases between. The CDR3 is CASSPTGSGALYEQYF. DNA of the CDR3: TGTGCCAGCAGCCCCACCGGGAGCGGCGCCCTATACGAGCAGTACTTC.